This T cell receptor beta chain was obtained from a study of graft-versus-host responses after intestinal transplantation. Study-level information: After anti-thymocyte globulin induction, recipients took tacrolimus and steroids for three to four years. Whole-study results and caveats: Elevated graft-versus-host to host-versus-graft clonal ratios in allografts were recorded for patients with graft-donor T cell macrochimerism. Early post-transplant declines in HvG were associated with peak levels of circulating GvH clones.

As for this clone: The antigen remains unidentified.

Trimming stripped 8 bases from V and 0 bases from J, with 11 bases between. The CDR3 spans 14 residues. Sequencing was performed with immunoSEQ multiplex PCR; in TCRdb, only in-frame clones are kept and a portion is missing. This table has tens of thousands of clones, under 95% appearing once. The sample was PBMCs, taken 300 to 330 days after intestinal transplant. The J gene is TRBJ1-3, the V gene TRBV23-1; unclear D gene. TRBV23-1 is an open reading frame, and its role is uncertain. This clonotype was obtained from a human patient who received an intestinal transplant, so some T cells may come from the graft donor. The CDR3 bases are TGCGCCAGCCCCTGGGCCGGCTCTGGAAACACCATATATTTT. Amino acids: CASPWAGSGNTIYF.